This is a list of T cell receptor beta chains from one sample in a study of OX40 agonist ivuxolimab in advanced cancers. Sequenced by immunoSEQ multiplex PCR; TCRdb stores in-frame clones only, minus some. The top ten clones hold 3.5% to 5% of a sample with about 67,000 clones, around 86% of them seen once. Sample: CD4+ or CD8+ T cells sorted from blood, taken in a trial of the OX40 agonist ivuxolimab. Receptor source: an adult with an advanced solid tumor such as melanoma, head and neck, liver or kidney cancer. CDR3s leave out the opening cysteine and the closing phenylalanine or tryptophan. Fields, in order: V gene, clone size, J gene, CDR3 protein. Not all rows give a size; the values are once, few, many and, for expanded clones, a class.

v_gene: TRBV18; abundance: .; j_gene: TRBJ2-5; CDR3aa: ASSPLGSMAGRWGETQY
v_gene: TRBV6-1; abundance: .; j_gene: TRBJ2-3; CDR3aa: ASSESRTDTQY
v_gene: TRBV4-1; abundance: .; j_gene: TRBJ1-3; CDR3aa: ASSHIGSSGNTIY
v_gene: TRBV6-5; abundance: .; j_gene: TRBJ2-3; CDR3aa: ASRPADRGPDTQY
v_gene: TRBV5-8; abundance: .; j_gene: TRBJ2-1; CDR3aa: ASSDLAFYNEQF
v_gene: TRBV7-2; abundance: .; j_gene: TRBJ2-5; CDR3aa: ASSLGQGLETQY
v_gene: TRBV30; abundance: .; j_gene: TRBJ2-2; CDR3aa: AWSVGRTYTGELF
v_gene: TRBV5-1; abundance: once; j_gene: TRBJ1-5; CDR3aa: ASSLDGLNQPQH
v_gene: TRBV27; abundance: .; j_gene: TRBJ2-1; CDR3aa: ASSRGRNNEQF
v_gene: TRBV6-5; abundance: .; j_gene: TRBJ2-2; CDR3aa: ASSYFGTGNTGELF
v_gene: TRBV28; abundance: .; j_gene: TRBJ1-1; CDR3aa: ASTNGRQDTEAF
v_gene: TRBV28; abundance: .; j_gene: TRBJ2-2; CDR3aa: ASSFLTTVYTGELF
v_gene: TRBV19; abundance: .; j_gene: TRBJ1-1; CDR3aa: ASSQNPQAPLSTEAF
v_gene: TRBV7-9; abundance: .; j_gene: TRBJ2-7; CDR3aa: ASSSLRAGGDYEQY
v_gene: TRBV7-6; abundance: .; j_gene: TRBJ1-5; CDR3aa: ASSSRDSQPQH
v_gene: TRBV6-1; abundance: once; j_gene: TRBJ2-3; CDR3aa: ASRGSSTDTQY
v_gene: TRBV20-1; abundance: .; j_gene: TRBJ2-7; CDR3aa: SASDIYEQY
v_gene: TRBV5-8; abundance: .; j_gene: TRBJ2-1; CDR3aa: ASSFWAAYNEQF
v_gene: TRBV4-2; abundance: .; j_gene: TRBJ2-3; CDR3aa: ASSQRTIILAGDTDTQY
v_gene: TRBV10-2; abundance: .; j_gene: TRBJ2-5; CDR3aa: ASRPTSGKETQY
v_gene: TRBV27; abundance: .; j_gene: TRBJ2-5; CDR3aa: ASSLGGPWPQY
v_gene: TRBV28; abundance: .; j_gene: TRBJ2-7; CDR3aa: ASSLAQGISEQY
v_gene: TRBV29-1; abundance: .; j_gene: TRBJ2-5; CDR3aa: SASLFGETQY